Listed below are T cell receptor beta chains from one sample, sequenced in a study of beta chain features in type 1 diabetes. Only in-frame clones appear in the TCRdb table, and some are missing; sequencing was by immunoSEQ multiplex PCR. The table records some 250,000 clones, over 11% of them present only once. Sample: naive CD4+ T cells from blood. The receptors derive from a man younger than 45 with type 1 diabetes. Both conserved end residues are part of each CDR3. A D gene is named only where the DNA matches it firmly. Some rows mark clone size as missing; the rest say once, few, many or name a class of expanded clone.

>.|TRBJ2-3|.|TRBV5-1
CASSLAGVTDTQYF
TGCGCCAGCAGCTTGGCGGGAGTTACAGATACGCAGTATTTT
>.|TRBJ1-2|.|TRBV29-1
CSVEAGDYGYTF
TGCAGCGTTGAGGCCGGGGACTATGGCTACACCTTC
>.|TRBJ2-7|TRBD1|TRBV4-1
CASSRRAGTGNYEQYF
TGCGCCAGCAGCCGGAGGGCCGGGACAGGGAACTACGAGCAGTACTTC
>few|TRBJ1-2|.|TRBV19
CASSPIGVNYGYTF
TGTGCCAGTAGCCCAATAGGGGTGAACTATGGCTACACCTTC
>.|TRBJ2-6|TRBD1|TRBV2
CASSQGVPGANVLTF
TGTGCCAGCAGTCAGGGGGTGCCTGGGGCCAACGTCCTGACTTTC
>.|TRBJ2-7|.|TRBV11-2
CASSPSYYEQYF
TGTGCCAGCAGCCCCTCCTACTACGAGCAGTACTTC
>.|TRBJ2-3|TRBD1|TRBV5-1
CASSLGTGVTDTQYF
TGCGCCAGCAGCTTGGGGACAGGGGTGACAGATACGCAGTATTTT
>few|TRBJ2-3|.|TRBV5-4
CASSRAATSTDTQYF
TGTGCCAGTTCGAGGGCAGCCACTAGCACAGATACGCAGTATTTT
>.|TRBJ2-7|.|TRBV7-9
CASRQQGGEQYF
TGTGCCAGCAGACAACAGGGGGGGGAGCAGTACTTC
>.|TRBJ1-4|.|TRBV5-5
CASSLSWGGEKLFF
TGTGCCAGCAGCTTGAGCTGGGGAGGTGAAAAACTGTTTTTT
>few|TRBJ2-2|TRBD2|TRBV7-9
CASSSPPGGSNTGELFF
TGTGCCAGCAGCTCCCCCCCGGGGGGGTCAAACACCGGGGAGCTGTTTTTT
>.|TRBJ1-1|.|TRBV28
CASRIRGQWAEAFF
TGTGCCAGCAGGATCCGAGGGCAATGGGCTGAAGCTTTCTTT
>few|TRBJ1-6|TRBD1|TRBV15
CATHRDRNSPLHF
TGTGCCACCCACCGGGACAGAAATTCACCCCTCCACTTT
>few|TRBJ2-1|.|TRBV7-6
CASSPQLGSLVAPGMSEQFF
TGTGCCAGCAGCCCTCAGCTAGGTTCGTTGGTGGCGCCGGGGATGAGCGAGCAGTTCTTC
>.|TRBJ2-3|.|TRBV6-5
CASSYRGSSTDTQYF
TGTGCCAGCAGTTACAGGGGATCTAGCACAGATACGCAGTATTTT
>.|TRBJ2-4|.|TRBV25-1
CASSESQLAKNIQYF
TGTGCCAGCAGTGAATCTCAACTAGCCAAAAACATTCAGTACTTC
>few|TRBJ2-7|.|TRBV4-2
CASSQELLAYEQYF
TGTGCCAGCAGCCAGGAACTCCTAGCCTACGAGCAGTACTTC
>.|TRBJ2-1|.|TRBV7-2
CASGGQLDNEQFF
TGTGCCAGCGGAGGACAGCTAGACAATGAGCAGTTCTTC
>.|TRBJ1-2|TRBD1|TRBV2
CASSAQGIYGYTF
TGTGCCAGCAGTGCACAGGGGATCTATGGCTACACCTTC
>.|TRBJ2-2|TRBD1|TRBV19
CASTLGQGWTGELFF
TGTGCCAGTACCCTGGGACAGGGTTGGACCGGGGAGCTGTTTTTT
>few|TRBJ2-2|.|TRBV9
CASSGGHRVNTGELFF
TGTGCCAGCAGCGGAGGACACAGGGTCAACACCGGGGAGCTGTTTTTT
>.|TRBJ1-1|TRBD1|TRBV7-8
CASSSRTGRTEAFF
TGTGCCAGCAGCTCTCGGACAGGGCGCACTGAAGCTTTCTTT
>.|TRBJ2-5|.|TRBV7-6
CASSSKETQYF
TGTGCCAGCAGCTCTAAAGAGACCCAGTACTTC
>few|TRBJ2-7|TRBD1|TRBV7-9
CASSHKIGTGASYEQYF
TGTGCCAGCAGCCACAAAATCGGGACAGGGGCTTCCTACGAGCAGTACTTC
>.|TRBJ1-3|.|TRBV9
CASSGTYSGNTIYF
TGTGCCAGCAGCGGAACTTACTCTGGAAACACCATATATTTT